Below are 27 T cell receptor beta chains sequenced from a single sample in a study of tumor-infiltrating lymphocytes in localized non-small cell lung cancer. Method: immunoSEQ multiplex PCR; TCRdb's copy keeps in-frame clones and lacks some. The top ten clones hold about 10% of a sample with 11,000 or so clones, around 64% of them seen once. Sequencing was performed on uninvolved lung tissue not adjacent to the tumor. The receptors were sampled from a human donor with non-small cell lung cancer.

This clone was counted once. The genes are TRBV9 and TRBJ2-3; 9 bases are shared with TRBD2. After removal of 0 bases from V and 5 bases from J, the junction contained 7 bases not matched to a gene. The CDR3 contains 16 residues. CDR1 SGDLS and CDR2 YYNGEE come from the germline V gene. DNA for the CDR3: TGTGCCAGCAGCGTAGTAAGTCCTAGCGGGGAAGATACGCAGTATTTT. It translates to CASSVVSPSGEDTQYF.

The chain joins TRBV2 to TRBJ2-5; 10 nucleotides match TRBD2. V dropped 7 bases and J dropped 4; count of bases not matched to a gene: 9. Germline CDR1 reads SNHLY; CDR2 reads FYNNEI. The CDR3 runs 15 residues. This CDR3 reads CASTSGGLFGETQYF. The CDR3 nucleotides are TGTGCCAGCACTAGCGGGGGATTATTTGGAGAGACCCAGTACTTC.

CDR3 DNA: TGCGCCAGCAGCTTGCGGGCAGGGAATTACGTGCTCTATGGCTACACCTTC. This sequence encodes CASSLRAGNYVLYGYTF. V gene TRBV5-1 combines with J gene TRBJ1-2; perhaps TRBD1 as D (5 bases). The V gene's germline CDR1 is SGHRS and CDR2 YFSETQ. Trimming removed 1 base at V and 4 bases at J, with 20 bases between. This CDR3 contains 17 residues.

This clone has a handful of counts. The V gene is TRBV5-1, the J gene TRBJ2-7; 11 bases map to TRBD2. J lost 6 bases, V lost 0 bases, and 8 bases had no gene match. The V gene's germline CDR1 is SGHRS and CDR2 YFSETQ. The CDR3 runs to 16 residues. CDR3 residues: CASSLGRGLADGEQYF. CDR3 sequence (DNA): TGCGCCAGCAGCTTGGGTCGGGGACTAGCGGATGGCGAGCAGTACTTC.

V gene TRBV7-2 combines with J gene TRBJ2-2; D is possibly TRBD1 (6 bases). The ends were cut back, 1 base at V and 6 bases at J, with 15 bases in the middle. The CDR3 runs to 16 residues. Germline CDR1 reads SGHTA; CDR2 reads FQGNSA. The CDR3 is CASSLVWTARAGELFF. The CDR3 bases are TGTGCCAGCAGCTTAGTTTGGACAGCCCGCGCCGGGGAGCTGTTTTTT.

The CDR3 DNA is TGCGCCAGCAGTGAGTCGAGACTAGCGGGGGGACTCGATACGCAGTATTTT. As protein: CASSESRLAGGLDTQYF. The chain joins TRBV10-1 to TRBJ2-3, with 13 bases matching TRBD2. J was trimmed by 6 bases and V by 0 bases; bases with no gene match: 6. Germline assignment: CDR1 WNHNN and CDR2 SYGVQD (reference sequence). The CDR3 runs to 17 residues.

The chain is built from TRBV30 and TRBJ1-5; D may be TRBD1 (5 bases). This CDR3 is 13 amino acids long. The V and J ends lost 3 bases and 7 bases respectively, with 13 bases between them. CDR1 and CDR2 from the germline V gene are GTSNPN and SVGIG (reference sequence). As DNA, the CDR3 is TGTGCCTGGAGCTCCAGACGGGACCAGCCCCAGCATTTT. This sequence encodes CAWSSRRDQPQHF. The variable domain in full, completed from reference TRBV30 and TRBJ1-5, reads SQTIHQWPATLVQPVGSPLSLECTVEGTSNPNLYWYRQAAGRGLQLLFYSVGIGQISSEVPQNLSASRPQDRQFILSSKKLLLSDSGFYLCAWSSRRDQPQHFGDGTRLSIL.

The table lists this clone with a count of one. V and J are TRBV7-7 and TRBJ2-3, with 8 positions matching TRBD2. V lost 5 bases to trimming and J lost 4 bases; unmatched junction nucleotides: 11. The CDR3 is 16 amino acids. CDR1 is SSHAT, CDR2 FNYEAQ, per germline (reference sequence). CDR3 sequence: CASSVGVAGISDTQYF. DNA for the CDR3: TGTGCCAGCAGCGTAGGTGTAGCGGGAATTTCAGATACGCAGTATTTT.

The V and J genes are TRBV2 and TRBJ2-5; no clear D. Trimming pared 8 bases from V and 5 bases from J, leaving 3 bases between. The CDR3 totals 9 residues. CDR1 and CDR2 from the germline V gene are SNHLY and FYNNEI. CDR3 DNA sequence: TGTGCCAGCGGCGAGACCCAGTACTTC. Translation: CASGETQYF. Full variable domain (remainder filled in from reference TRBV2 and TRBJ2-5): EPEVTQTPSHQVTQMGQEVILRCVPISNHLYFYWYRQILGQKVEFLVSFYNNEISEKSEIFDDQFSVERPDGSNFTLKIRSTKLEDSAMYFCASGETQYFGPGTRLLVL.

This chain uses TRBV11-2 with TRBJ2-3, with D possibly TRBD1 on 6 matching bases. The CDR3 covers 16 residues. The V gene's germline CDR1 is SGHAT and CDR2 FQNNGV. V was shortened by 3 bases and J by 4 bases, with 17 bases between the two germline ends. The CDR3: CASSFFLGQRADTQYF. The CDR3 coding sequence is TGTGCCAGCAGCTTTTTTCTCGGACAGCGCGCAGATACGCAGTATTTT.

This chain joins TRBV5-6 and TRBJ1-2; D gene ambiguous. Germline V gene sequence: CDR1 SGHDT, CDR2 YYEEEE. V was clipped by 3 bases and J by 3 bases, with 6 bases between them. This CDR3 has 12 residues. CDR3 bases: TGTGCCAGCAGCTCCTTCTACTATGGCTACACCTTC. This gives the protein CASSSFYYGYTF.

This clone appeared a few times. The chain has TRBV27 and TRBJ2-5, with 8 positions matching TRBD2. Germline V gene data show CDR1 as MNHEY and CDR2 as SMNVEV (reference sequence). Trimming at V came to 7 bases and at J to 8 bases, leaving 9 bases not matched to a gene. The CDR3 is 13 residues long. The DNA of the CDR3 is TGTGCCAGCACCCGCCCCGGGGGGGGTACCCAGTACTTC. This encodes CASTRPGGGTQYF.

This chain joins TRBV5-1 and TRBJ2-1, with TRBD1 matching 9 bases. The CDR3 loop spans 17 amino acids. Germline CDR1 SGHRS, CDR2 YFSETQ. J was trimmed by 0 bases and V by 3 bases; bases with no gene match: 7. The CDR3 sequence: CASSSLGTGSSYNEQFF. CDR3 nucleotide sequence: TGCGCCAGCAGCTCGCTAGGGACAGGGAGCTCCTACAATGAGCAGTTCTTC.

This clone has only a few counts. The genes are TRBV7-2 and TRBJ1-2, with D hard to call. Trimming shortened V by 1 base and J by 1 base, and 4 bases separated the two germline ends. Germline values: CDR1 SGHTA, CDR2 FQGNSA. This CDR3 has 13 residues. The CDR3 region is CASSLGNNYGYTF. CDR3 coding DNA: TGTGCCAGCAGCTTAGGCAATAACTATGGCTACACCTTC.

This rearrangement joins TRBV10-1 to TRBJ1-1; TRBD1 matches 8 bases. The CDR3 extends over 15 amino acids. The V segment lost 3 bases and the J segment 1 base; nucleotides outside the gene matches: 4. CDR1 is WNHNN, CDR2 SYGVQD, per germline (reference sequence). The CDR3, as DNA: TGCGCCAGCAGTGACCAGGGGGCTCGGAACACTGAAGCTTTCTTT. Residues: CASSDQGARNTEAFF.

V and J are TRBV12-5 and TRBJ2-2, with TRBD2 identical over 13 bases. The J segment lost 6 bases and the V segment lost 1 base, leaving 2 bases of the junction unmatched. CDR3 size: 16 residues. Germline lookup yields CDR1 LGHNT and CDR2 FRNRAP. CDR3 residues: CASGLGTSGSSGELFF. DNA for the CDR3: TGTGCTAGTGGTTTGGGGACTAGCGGGAGTTCCGGGGAGCTGTTTTTT.

This chain joins TRBV7-2 and TRBJ2-7; tentative D call: TRBD2 (7 bases). In germline, CDR1 is SGHTA, CDR2 FQGNSA. The CDR3 is 16 residues long. V was cut by 5 bases and J by 2 bases, with 19 bases left in between. CDR3 DNA sequence: TGTGCCAGCAGCCCTCGGGGCGGGGGCCGCACCTACGAGCAGTACTTC. It is translated as CASSPRGGGRTYEQYF.

This clone was counted once. V is TRBV10-3 and J is TRBJ2-3, with 8 bases that match TRBD2. The CDR3 covers 13 residues. Trimming cost V 4 bases and J 5 bases; bases outside gene matches: 2. CDR1 ENHRY and CDR2 SYGVKD come from the germline V gene. The CDR3 nucleotides are TGTGCCATCAGTGGCAGCGGGAGAGATACGCAGTATTTT. It translates to CAISGSGRDTQYF.

CDR3 sequence: CASSWTGLQETQYF. In nucleotides, the CDR3 is TGCGCCAGCAGCTGGACGGGACTACAAGAGACCCAGTACTTC. This chain joins TRBV5-1 and TRBJ2-5, with 7 nucleotides matching TRBD2. J was trimmed by 2 bases and V by 3 bases; bases with no gene match: 4. CDR1 and CDR2 from the germline V gene are SGHRS and YFSETQ. The CDR3 covers 14 residues.

The sample holds one count of this clone. The chain combines TRBV5-1 with TRBJ2-2; D might be TRBD1 (6 bases). V was trimmed by 0 bases and J by 4 bases, leaving 10 bases between them. The CDR3 spans 15 residues. Germline CDR1 reads SGHRS; CDR2 reads YFSETQ. This chain's CDR3 is CASSLVGAGTGELFF. For the CDR3, the DNA is TGCGCCAGCAGCTTGGTGGGGGCAGGCACCGGGGAGCTGTTTTTT.

This chain links TRBV5-1 with TRBJ1-4; 8 bases match TRBD1. Germline CDR1 is SGHRS and CDR2 is YFSETQ. CDR3 size: 16 residues. The V gene end was trimmed by 4 bases and the J gene end by 3 bases; junction bases not matched to a gene: 8. CDR3 sequence reads: CASSIQGQGSNEKLFF. The CDR3 DNA reads TGCGCCAGCAGCATACAAGGACAGGGATCTAATGAAAAACTGTTTTTT.

V usage is TRBV5-5 and J usage is TRBJ2-5, with D possibly being TRBD1 or TRBD2 (6 bases each). The germline gives CDR1 SGHKS, CDR2 YYEKEE (reference sequence). Trimming left V 4 bases short and J 5 bases short, with 15 bases between. The CDR3 consists of 14 residues. The CDR3 loop is CASSHQRGVETQYF. The CDR3 DNA reads TGTGCCAGCAGCCACCAGAGGGGGGTGGAGACCCAGTACTTC.

The chain uses TRBV30 and TRBJ2-3; no definite D call. The CDR3 has 12 residues. Germline V CDR1 and CDR2: GTSNPN, SVGIG (reference sequence). Trimming stripped 0 bases from V and 5 bases from J, with 6 bases between. Here the CDR3 DNA reads TGTGCCTGGAGTGTATTTGGAGATACGCAGTATTTT. Its translation: CAWSVFGDTQYF.

This clone showed up just a few times. The CDR3 DNA follows: TGTGCCAGCAGTCAGGGTGGCAGGGGTTTTCTCGAGCAGTACTTC. Translating it yields CASSQGGRGFLEQYF. V gene TRBV6-6 combines with J gene TRBJ2-7; weak D call: TRBD1 (6 bases). The CDR3 consists of 15 residues. Trimming pared 5 bases from V and 6 bases from J, leaving 20 bases between. Per the germline V gene, CDR1 is MNHNY and CDR2 is SVGAGI (reference sequence).

The J gene is TRBJ2-1, the V gene TRBV6-6; 9 positions agree with TRBD1. Germline CDR1 and CDR2: MNHNY and SVGAGI (reference sequence). This CDR3 contains 15 residues. J was trimmed by 7 bases and V by 2 bases; bases with no gene match: 6. CDR3 in DNA: TGTGCCAGCAGTTACCCGGGACAGGGTTCGAATGAGCAGTTCTTC. Protein product: CASSYPGQGSNEQFF.

The gene calls are TRBV7-8 and TRBJ2-1, with 7 nucleotides matching TRBD1. Trimming took 5 bases from V and 0 from J; bases not matched to a gene: 19. CDR3 length: 20 residues. Looked up from germline, CDR1 is SGHVS and CDR2 is FQNEAQ. The CDR3 nucleotides are TGTGCCAGCAGCCCCCCCAGGGGGTGGCGGATCGATAGCTCCTACAATGAGCAGTTCTTC. It is translated as CASSPPRGWRIDSSYNEQFF.

The V gene is TRBV9, the J gene TRBJ2-1, with TRBD2 identical over 12 bases. With V trimmed by 0 bases and J by 10 bases, 8 bases remained unmatched. This CDR3 spans 16 amino acids. Looked up from germline, CDR1 is SGDLS and CDR2 is YYNGEE. CDR3 loop: CASSVGASGGAREQFF. DNA for the CDR3: TGTGCCAGCAGCGTAGGGGCTAGCGGGGGGGCCCGGGAGCAGTTCTTC.